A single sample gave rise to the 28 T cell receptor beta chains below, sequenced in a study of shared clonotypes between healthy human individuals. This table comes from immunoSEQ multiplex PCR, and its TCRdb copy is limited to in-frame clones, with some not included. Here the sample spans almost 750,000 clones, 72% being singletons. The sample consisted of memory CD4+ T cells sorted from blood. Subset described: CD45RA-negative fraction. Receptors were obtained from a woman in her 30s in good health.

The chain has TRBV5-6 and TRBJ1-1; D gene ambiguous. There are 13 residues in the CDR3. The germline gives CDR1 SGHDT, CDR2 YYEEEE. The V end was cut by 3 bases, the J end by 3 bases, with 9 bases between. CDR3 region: CASSWVEDTEAFF. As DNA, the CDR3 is TGTGCCAGCAGCTGGGTAGAAGACACTGAAGCTTTCTTT.

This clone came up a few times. The CDR3 DNA sequence: TGTGCCAGAACCCTAGCGGGAGTGGGAGATACGCAGTATTTT. This sequence encodes CARTLAGVGDTQYF. The chain employs TRBV5-3 and TRBJ2-3; 10 positions match TRBD2. TRBV5-3 is an open reading frame, and its role is uncertain. V lost 6 bases to trimming and J lost 5 bases; unmatched junction nucleotides: 6. The CDR3 is made up of 14 amino acids.

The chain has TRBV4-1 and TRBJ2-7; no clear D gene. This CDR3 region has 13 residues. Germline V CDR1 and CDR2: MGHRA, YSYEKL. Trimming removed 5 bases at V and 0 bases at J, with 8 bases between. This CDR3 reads CASSETASYEQYF. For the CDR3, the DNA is TGCGCCAGCAGCGAAACGGCCTCCTACGAGCAGTACTTC.

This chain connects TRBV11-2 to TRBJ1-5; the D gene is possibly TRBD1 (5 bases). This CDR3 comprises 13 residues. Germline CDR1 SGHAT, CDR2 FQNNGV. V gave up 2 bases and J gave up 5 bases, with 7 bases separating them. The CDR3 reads CASSLQGDQPQHF. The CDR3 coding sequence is TGTGCCAGCAGCTTACAGGGTGATCAGCCCCAGCATTTT.

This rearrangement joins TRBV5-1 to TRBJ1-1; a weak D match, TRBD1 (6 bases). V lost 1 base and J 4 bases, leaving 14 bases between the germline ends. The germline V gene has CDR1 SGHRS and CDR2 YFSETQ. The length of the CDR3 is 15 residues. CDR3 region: CASSLTARGGTEAFF. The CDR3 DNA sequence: TGCGCCAGCAGCTTGACGGCCAGGGGCGGCACTGAAGCTTTCTTT. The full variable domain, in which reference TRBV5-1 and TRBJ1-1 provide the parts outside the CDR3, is KAGVTQTPRYLIKTRGQQVTLSCSPISGHRSVSWYQQTPGQGLQFLFEYFSETQRNKGNFPGRFSGRQFSNSRSEMNVSTLELGDSALYLCASSLTARGGTEAFFGQGTRLTVV.

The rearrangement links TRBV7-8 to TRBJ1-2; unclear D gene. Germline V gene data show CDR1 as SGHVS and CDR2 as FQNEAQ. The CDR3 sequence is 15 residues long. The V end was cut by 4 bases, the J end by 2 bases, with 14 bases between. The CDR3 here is CASSSGRSRNYGYTF. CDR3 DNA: TGTGCCAGCAGCTCCGGACGGAGCCGCAACTATGGCTACACCTTC.

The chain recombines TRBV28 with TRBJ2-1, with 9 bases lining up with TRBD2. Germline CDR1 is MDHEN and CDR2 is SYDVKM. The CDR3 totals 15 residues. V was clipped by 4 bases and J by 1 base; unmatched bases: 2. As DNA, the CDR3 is TGTGCCAGCAGTTCCGGACTAGCGTCCTACAATGAGCAGTTCTTC. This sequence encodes CASSSGLASYNEQFF.

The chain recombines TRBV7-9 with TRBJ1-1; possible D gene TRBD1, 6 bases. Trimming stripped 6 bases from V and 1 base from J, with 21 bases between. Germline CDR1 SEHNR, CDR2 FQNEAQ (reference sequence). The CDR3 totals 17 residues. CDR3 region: CASRPTPGAGKNTEAFF. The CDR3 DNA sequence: TGTGCCAGCAGACCAACTCCAGGGGCGGGGAAGAACACTGAAGCTTTCTTT. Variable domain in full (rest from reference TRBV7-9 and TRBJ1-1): DTGVSQNPRHKITKRGQNVTFRCDPISEHNRLYWYRQTLGQGPEFLTYFQNEAQLEKSRLLSDRFSAERPKGSFSTLEIQRTEQGDSAMYLCASRPTPGAGKNTEAFFGQGTRLTVV.

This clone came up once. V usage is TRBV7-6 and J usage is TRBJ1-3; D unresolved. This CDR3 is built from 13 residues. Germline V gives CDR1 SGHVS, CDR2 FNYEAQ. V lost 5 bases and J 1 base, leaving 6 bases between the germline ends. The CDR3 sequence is CASSPMSGNTIYF. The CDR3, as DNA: TGTGCCAGCAGCCCCATGTCTGGAAACACCATATATTTT.

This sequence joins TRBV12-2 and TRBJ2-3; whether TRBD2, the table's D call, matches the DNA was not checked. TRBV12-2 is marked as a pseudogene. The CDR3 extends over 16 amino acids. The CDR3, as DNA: TGTGCAAGTCGCGGGACTAGCGGGAGGGCCCTATATACGCAGTATTTT. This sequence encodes CASRGTSGRALYTQYF.

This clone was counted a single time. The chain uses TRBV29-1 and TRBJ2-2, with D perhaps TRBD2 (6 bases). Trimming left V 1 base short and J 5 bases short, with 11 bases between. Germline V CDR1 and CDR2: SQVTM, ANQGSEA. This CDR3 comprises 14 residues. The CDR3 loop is CSVEAGAGTGELFF. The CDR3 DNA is TGCAGCGTTGAAGCGGGAGCAGGGACCGGGGAGCTGTTTTTT.

The CDR3 DNA is TGTGCCAGCTCAGAGCTTGAACCGGGACAGGGCAGCCAGCCCCAGCATTTT. Protein: CASSELEPGQGSQPQHF. The J gene is TRBJ1-5, the V gene TRBV18, with 9 bases aligning to TRBD1. The J segment lost 7 bases and the V segment lost 5 bases, leaving 15 bases of the junction unmatched. The length of the CDR3 is 17 residues. CDR1 KGHSH and CDR2 LQKENI come from the germline V gene. The full variable domain, with the rest looked up from reference TRBV18 and TRBJ1-5, is NAGVMQNPRHLVRRRGQEARLRCSPMKGHSHVYWYRQLPEEGLKFMVYLQKENIIDESGMPKERFSAEFPKEGPSILRIQQVVRGDSAAYFCASSELEPGQGSQPQHFGDGTRLSIL.

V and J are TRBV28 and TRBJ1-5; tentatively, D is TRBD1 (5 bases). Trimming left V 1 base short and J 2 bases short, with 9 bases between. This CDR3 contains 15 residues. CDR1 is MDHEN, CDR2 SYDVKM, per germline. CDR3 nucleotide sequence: TGTGCCAGCAGTTTATCAGGGCCCCGCAATCAGCCCCAGCATTTT. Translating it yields CASSLSGPRNQPQHF. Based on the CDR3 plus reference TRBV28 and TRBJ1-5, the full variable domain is DVKVTQSSRYLVKRTGEKVFLECVQDMDHENMFWYRQDPGLGLRLIYFSYDVKMKEKGDIPEGYSVSREKKERFSLILESASTNQTSMYLCASSLSGPRNQPQHFGDGTRLSIL.

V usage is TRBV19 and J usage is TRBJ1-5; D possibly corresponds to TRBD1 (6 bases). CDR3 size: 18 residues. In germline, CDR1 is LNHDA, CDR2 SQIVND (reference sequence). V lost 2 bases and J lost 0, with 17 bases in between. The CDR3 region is CASSIRTPDRSSNQPQHF. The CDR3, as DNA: TGTGCCAGTAGTATAAGAACCCCGGACAGATCTAGCAATCAGCCCCAGCATTTT.

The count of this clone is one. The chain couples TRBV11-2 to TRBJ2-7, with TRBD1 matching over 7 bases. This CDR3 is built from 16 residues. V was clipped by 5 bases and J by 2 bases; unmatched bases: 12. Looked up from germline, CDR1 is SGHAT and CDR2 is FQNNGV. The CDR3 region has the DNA TGTGCCAGCAGCCCCGGACAGGTCGCGGTCCCCTACGAGCAGTACTTC. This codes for CASSPGQVAVPYEQYF.

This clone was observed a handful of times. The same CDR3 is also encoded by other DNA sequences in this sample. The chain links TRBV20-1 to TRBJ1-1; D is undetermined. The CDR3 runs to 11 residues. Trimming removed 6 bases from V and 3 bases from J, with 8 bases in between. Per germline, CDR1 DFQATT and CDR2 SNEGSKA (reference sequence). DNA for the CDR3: TGCAGTGCGGATAGGGACACTGAAGCTTTCTTT. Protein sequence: CSADRDTEAFF.

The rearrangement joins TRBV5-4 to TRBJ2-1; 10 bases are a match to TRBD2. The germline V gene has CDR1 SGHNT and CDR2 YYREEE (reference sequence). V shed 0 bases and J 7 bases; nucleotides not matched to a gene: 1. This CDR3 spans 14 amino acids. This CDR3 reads CASSLELAGNEQFF. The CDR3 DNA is TGTGCCAGCAGCTTGGAACTAGCGGGGAATGAGCAGTTCTTC.

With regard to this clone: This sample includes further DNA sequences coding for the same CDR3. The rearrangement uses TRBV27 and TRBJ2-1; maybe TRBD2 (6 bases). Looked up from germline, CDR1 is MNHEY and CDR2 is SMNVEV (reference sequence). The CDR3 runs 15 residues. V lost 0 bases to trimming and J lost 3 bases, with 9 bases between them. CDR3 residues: CASSLSSGYYNEQFF. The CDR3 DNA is TGTGCCAGCAGTTTATCCAGCGGGTACTACAATGAGCAGTTCTTC.

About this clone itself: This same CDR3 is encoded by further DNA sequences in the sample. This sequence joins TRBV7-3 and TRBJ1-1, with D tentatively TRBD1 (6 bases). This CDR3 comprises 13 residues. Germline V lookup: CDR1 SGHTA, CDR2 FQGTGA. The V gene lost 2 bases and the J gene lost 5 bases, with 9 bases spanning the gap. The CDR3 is CASSLGQGTEAFF. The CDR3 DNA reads TGTGCCAGCAGCTTAGGTCAGGGGACTGAAGCTTTCTTT.

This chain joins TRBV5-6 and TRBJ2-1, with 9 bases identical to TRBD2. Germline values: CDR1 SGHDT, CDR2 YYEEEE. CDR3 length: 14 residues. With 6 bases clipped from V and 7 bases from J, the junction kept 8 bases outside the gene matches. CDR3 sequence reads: CASTGLAAVNEQFF. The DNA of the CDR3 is TGTGCCAGCACGGGACTAGCAGCAGTGAATGAGCAGTTCTTC.

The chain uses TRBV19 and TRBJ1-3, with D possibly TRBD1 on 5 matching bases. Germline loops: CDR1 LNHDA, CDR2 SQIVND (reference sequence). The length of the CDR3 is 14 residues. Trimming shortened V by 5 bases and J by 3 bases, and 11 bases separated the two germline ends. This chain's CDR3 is CASSDGGSGNTIYF. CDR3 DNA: TGTGCCAGTAGTGACGGGGGTAGTGGAAACACCATATATTTT. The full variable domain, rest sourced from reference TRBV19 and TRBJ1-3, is DGGITQSPKYLFRKEGQNVTLSCEQNLNHDAMYWYRQDPGQGLRLIYYSQIVNDFQKGDIAEGYSVSREKKESFPLTVTSAQKNPTAFYLCASSDGGSGNTIYFGEGSWLTVV.

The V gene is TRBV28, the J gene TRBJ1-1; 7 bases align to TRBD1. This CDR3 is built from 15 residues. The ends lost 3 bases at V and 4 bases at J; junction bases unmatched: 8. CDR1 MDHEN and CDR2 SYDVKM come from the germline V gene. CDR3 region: CASSLRSGGFTEAFF. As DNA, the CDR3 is TGTGCCAGCAGTTTGCGATCAGGGGGGTTCACTGAAGCTTTCTTT.

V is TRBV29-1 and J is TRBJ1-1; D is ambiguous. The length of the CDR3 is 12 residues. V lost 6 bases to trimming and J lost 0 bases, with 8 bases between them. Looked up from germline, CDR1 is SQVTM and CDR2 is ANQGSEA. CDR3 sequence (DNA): TGCAGCGTAGGACGGATGAACACTGAAGCTTTCTTT. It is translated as CSVGRMNTEAFF.

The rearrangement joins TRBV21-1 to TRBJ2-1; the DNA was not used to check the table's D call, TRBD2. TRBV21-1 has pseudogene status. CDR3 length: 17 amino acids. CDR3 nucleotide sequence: TGTGCCAGCAGCCTTCGGACTAGCGGGAGACCCCCCAATGAGCAGTTCTTC. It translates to CASSLRTSGRPPNEQFF.

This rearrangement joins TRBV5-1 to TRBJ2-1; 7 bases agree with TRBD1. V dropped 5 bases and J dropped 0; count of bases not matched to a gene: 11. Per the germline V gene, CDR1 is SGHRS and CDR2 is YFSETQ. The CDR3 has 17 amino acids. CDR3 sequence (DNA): TGCGCCAGCAGGCCACCGTACAGGGGCACCTCCTACAATGAGCAGTTCTTC. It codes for CASRPPYRGTSYNEQFF.

The CDR3 spells CAISKVGGPSDNEQFF. CDR3 sequence (DNA): TGTGCCATCAGTAAAGTGGGAGGGCCTTCGGACAATGAGCAGTTCTTC. V usage is TRBV10-3 and J usage is TRBJ2-1; 7 bases are a match to TRBD2. The V and J ends lost 5 bases and 5 bases, in that order; junction bases with no gene match: 12. The CDR3 consists of 16 residues. Per the germline V gene, CDR1 is ENHRY and CDR2 is SYGVKD.

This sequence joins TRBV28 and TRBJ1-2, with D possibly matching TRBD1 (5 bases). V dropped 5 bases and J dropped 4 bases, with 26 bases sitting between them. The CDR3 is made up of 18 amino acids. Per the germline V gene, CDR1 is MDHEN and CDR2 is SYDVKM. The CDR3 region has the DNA TGTGCCAGCAGTCCCCGGGGGGGACCAGCGGCCGGCCTCTATGGCTACACCTTC. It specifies CASSPRGGPAAGLYGYTF.

CDR3 sequence (DNA): TGTGCCAGCACCCTTCGGGTTGAGAAGGGGGAGCTGTTTTTT. This codes for CASTLRVEKGELFF. The rearrangement links TRBV11-2 to TRBJ2-2; D not certain. The V end was cut by 7 bases, the J end by 8 bases, with 17 bases between. The CDR3 runs 14 residues. Germline V CDR1 and CDR2: SGHAT, FQNNGV.